A selection of T cell receptor beta chains follows, all from one sample in a study of human T cells and chemical hapten exposure. One entry per CDR3 protein results from TCRdb running MiXCR on the RACE reads. The data contain 190,000 or so distinct CDR3 sequences, roughly 30% of them seen just once; the ten biggest clones take up roughly 3%. Sequencing used whole blood, obtained in connection with sensitization to the hapten diphenylcyclopropenone (DPC). The origin of the receptors is a woman in her 30s with alopecia areata. Some clones in this sample may be carry-over from other donors' samples. CDR3s include the opening cysteine and the closing phenylalanine or tryptophan. A D gene is named only where the DNA matches it firmly. Clone size is not always given. Where it is, it says once, few, many or a class for expanded clones.

V	size	J	D	CDR3	DNA
TRBV28	few	TRBJ2-7	TRBD2	CASSLEGGRRYEQYF	TGTGCCAGCAGTTTGGAGGGCGGGAGACGGTACGAGCAGTACTTC
TRBV4-3	NA	TRBJ1-4	TRBD1	CASSQGQGGATNEKLFF	TGCGCCAGCAGCCAAGGACAGGGTGGGGCAACTAATGAAAAACTGTTTTTT
TRBV7-3	few	TRBJ2-2	NA	CASSTDYNTGELFF	TGTGCCAGCAGCACGGACTATAACACCGGGGAGCTGTTTTTT
TRBV20-1	few	TRBJ2-5	TRBD2	CSPFSGRASTGVFQETQYF	TGCAGTCCGTTTAGCGGGAGGGCGAGTACGGGAGTCTTTCAAGAGACCCAGTACTTC
TRBV12-3/TRBV12-4	NA	TRBJ1-2	TRBD1	CASSLMGQGSYGYTF	TGTGCCAGCAGTTTGATGGGACAGGGGTCCTATGGCTACACCTTC
TRBV29-1	NA	TRBJ2-7	NA	CSVSIPNSYEQYF	TGCAGCGTTAGTATACCTAACTCCTACGAGCAGTACTTC
TRBV10-2	few	TRBJ1-5	NA	CASSESRAQGVNQPQHF	TGCGCCAGCAGTGAGTCGAGGGCCCAAGGGGTCAATCAGCCCCAGCATTTT
TRBV6-6	NA	TRBJ2-5	TRBD2	CASSPWGLAGGLEETQYF	TGTGCCAGCAGTCCCTGGGGACTAGCGGGGGGGCTTGAAGAGACCCAGTACTTC
TRBV7-2	NA	TRBJ2-7	NA	CASSFDTRAYEQYF	TGTGCCAGCAGCTTCGACACTAGGGCCTACGAGCAGTACTTC
TRBV30	NA	TRBJ2-1	TRBD2	CAWKGAGGPNEQFF	TGTGCCTGGAAAGGCGCGGGAGGTCCCAATGAGCAGTTCTTC
TRBV7-9	NA	TRBJ2-1	NA	CASRPGETNEQFF	TGTGCCAGCAGGCCGGGGGAAACCAATGAGCAGTTCTTC
TRBV12-5	NA	TRBJ1-4	NA	CASGNLEKLFF	TGTGCTAGTGGTAACCTTGAAAAACTGTTTTTT
TRBV28	NA	TRBJ2-2	NA	CASIKVTGNTGELFF	TGTGCCAGCATCAAAGTAACAGGGAACACCGGGGAGCTGTTTTTT
TRBV29-1	NA	TRBJ2-4	TRBD1	CSVEAGGNRGNIQYF	TGCAGCGTTGAGGCAGGGGGCAATCGAGGGAACATTCAGTACTTC
TRBV29-1	few	TRBJ1-1	NA	CSVVVGPYTEAFF	TGCAGCGTTGTGGTGGGGCCGTACACTGAAGCTTTCTTT
TRBV20-1	many	TRBJ1-5	NA	CSARDSAAVRDSNQPQHF	TGCAGTGCTAGAGATTCGGCAGCAGTTAGGGATAGCAATCAGCCCCAGCATTTT
TRBV3-1	many	TRBJ2-3	NA	CASSQTVGGKSTDTQYF	TGTGCCAGCAGCCAAACGGTAGGGGGTAAGAGCACAGATACGCAGTATTTT
TRBV29-1	few	TRBJ2-3	TRBD2	CSAPGLAGGDTQYF	TGCAGCGCACCGGGACTAGCGGGCGGGGATACGCAGTATTTT
TRBV29-1	NA	TRBJ2-5	TRBD1	CSVEGGRGPETQYF	TGCAGCGTTGAAGGGGGCAGGGGGCCAGAGACCCAGTACTTC
TRBV28	few	TRBJ1-2	NA	CASSLRAGDGGYTF	TGTGCCAGCAGTTTACGCGCAGGGGACGGTGGCTACACCTTC
TRBV28	few	TRBJ1-2	TRBD1	CASSLLTGEHYGYTF	TGTGCCAGCAGCTTGCTGACAGGGGAGCACTATGGCTACACCTTC
TRBV7-2	NA	TRBJ2-2	NA	CASSLTFGELFF	TGTGCCAGCAGCTTAACTTTCGGGGAGCTGTTTTTT
TRBV12-3/TRBV12-4	few	TRBJ1-5	NA	CASSLQSRGPQHF	TGTGCCAGCAGTTTACAGTCCAGGGGGCCCCAGCATTTT
TRBV29-1	NA	TRBJ1-2	TRBD1	CSVRREQGFGYTF	TGCAGCGTCCGGAGGGAACAGGGGTTTGGCTACACCTTC
TRBV4-3	few	TRBJ1-3	TRBD1	CASSHVMGQGTGNTIYF	TGCGCCAGCAGCCATGTGATGGGACAGGGGACTGGAAACACCATATATTTT
TRBV6-1	few	TRBJ1-2	TRBD1	CASSEGQGPNYGYTF	TGTGCCAGCAGTGAAGGACAGGGTCCTAACTATGGCTACACCTTC
TRBV28	few	TRBJ2-5	TRBD2	CASSRAGGSQETQYF	TGTGCCAGCTCTCGAGCGGGAGGATCCCAAGAGACCCAGTACTTC
TRBV29-1	few	TRBJ1-5	NA	CSVGAGGNQPQHF	TGCAGCGTTGGTGCAGGGGGCAATCAGCCCCAGCATTTT
TRBV6-5	NA	TRBJ1-1	NA	CASSYLSNTEAFF	TGTGCCAGCAGTTATTTGAGTAACACTGAAGCTTTCTTT
TRBV4-3	NA	TRBJ2-1	TRBD1	CASSQDFAGGLNEQFF	TGCGCCAGCAGCCAAGATTTTGCAGGGGGCCTGAATGAGCAGTTCTTC
TRBV28	NA	TRBJ2-7	TRBD2	CASSFTTSGTYEQYF	TGTGCCAGCAGTTTCACAACTAGCGGGACCTACGAGCAGTACTTC
TRBV6-2/TRBV6-3	NA	TRBJ2-3	NA	CASSSPPGTDTQYF	TGTGCCAGCAGCTCCCCACCGGGCACAGATACGCAGTATTTT
TRBV19	many	TRBJ2-5	TRBD1	CASRDRGRETQYF	TGTGCCAGCAGGGACAGGGGGAGAGAGACCCAGTACTTC
TRBV29-1	few	TRBJ2-7	NA	CSVRVSYEQYF	TGCAGCGTCCGAGTTTCCTACGAGCAGTACTTC
TRBV19	NA	TRBJ2-2	TRBD1	CASSNPGQGDTGELFF	TGTGCCAGTAGTAATCCGGGACAGGGGGACACCGGGGAGCTGTTTTTT
TRBV20-1	few	TRBJ2-5	NA	CSARIASQETQYF	TGCAGTGCTAGAATCGCAAGCCAAGAGACCCAGTACTTC
TRBV20-1	few	TRBJ1-1	NA	CSASLRKAMNTEAFF	TGCAGTGCTAGCTTGAGAAAAGCCATGAACACTGAAGCTTTCTTT
TRBV4-1	many	TRBJ2-7	NA	CASSPTGLYEQYF	TGCGCCAGCAGCCCGACTGGACTTTACGAGCAGTACTTC
TRBV5-5	once	TRBJ2-7	NA	CASTDGLPPSYEQYF	TGTGCCAGCACTGACGGATTACCCCCCTCCTACGAGCAGTACTTC
TRBV28	few	TRBJ2-1	TRBD1	CASSPGTGPRNEQFF	TGTGCCAGCAGTCCCGGGACAGGGCCTCGGAATGAGCAGTTCTTC
TRBV9	NA	TRBJ2-1	TRBD2	CASSPRGSGGAGEQFF	TGTGCCAGCAGCCCCCGCGGCAGCGGGGGGGCAGGTGAGCAGTTCTTC
TRBV7-6	few	TRBJ1-6	NA	CASSSLQAYNSPLHF	TGTGCCAGCAGCTCATTACAGGCTTATAATTCACCCCTCCACTTT
TRBV15	NA	TRBJ2-1	NA	CATSNGYNEQFF	TGTGCCACCAGCAACGGTTACAATGAGCAGTTCTTC
TRBV7-8	NA	TRBJ2-7	NA	CASSFAGNYEQYF	TGTGCCAGCAGCTTTGCGGGGAACTACGAGCAGTACTTC
TRBV6-5	NA	TRBJ2-7	NA	CASRTGWSSYEQYF	TGTGCCAGCAGAACAGGGTGGAGCTCCTACGAGCAGTACTTC
TRBV7-3	few	TRBJ2-3	NA	CASSLIRGDTQYF	TGTGCCAGCAGCTTAATCCGAGGAGATACGCAGTATTTT
TRBV29-1	few	TRBJ1-1	TRBD1	CSVRPTGLNTEAFF	TGCAGCGTCCGACCGACAGGGCTGAACACTGAAGCTTTCTTT
TRBV5-1	NA	TRBJ2-1	NA	CASSQGGQNNEQFF	TGCGCCAGCAGCCAGGGGGGACAGAACAATGAGCAGTTCTTC
TRBV29-1	many	TRBJ2-2	TRBD1	CSIRQGWTGELFF	TGCAGCATACGACAGGGCTGGACCGGGGAGCTGTTTTTT
TRBV2	NA	TRBJ2-1	NA	CASIQGLYNEQFF	TGTGCCAGCATCCAGGGTTTATACAATGAGCAGTTCTTC
TRBV5-1	few	TRBJ2-7	NA	CASSADPGTGGAVLRAGQQGEQYF	NA
TRBV5-1	NA	TRBJ2-3	TRBD1	CASSDGQANLLGSQYF	TGCGCCAGCAGCGACGGACAGGCCAATCTCCTTGGATCGCAGTATTTT
TRBV5-1	NA	TRBJ2-5	NA	CASSGEGLYQETQYF	TGCGCCAGCAGCGGTGAAGGCCTGTACCAAGAGACCCAGTACTTC
TRBV10-2	few	TRBJ2-2	NA	CASSEAAGVFTGELFF	TGCGCCAGCAGTGAGGCGGCAGGCGTTTTCACCGGGGAGCTGTTTTTT
TRBV2	NA	TRBJ2-2	TRBD1	CASSLGQGPSTGELFF	TGTGCCAGCAGCCTCGGACAGGGGCCTTCCACCGGGGAGCTGTTTTTT
TRBV7-2	few	TRBJ1-3	NA	CASSLEVGQGLHTIYF	TGTGCCAGCAGCTTAGAAGTAGGGCAGGGGCTTCACACCATATATTTT
TRBV5-1	NA	TRBJ1-1	TRBD1	CASSSQGGDTEAFF	TGCGCCAGCAGCTCCCAGGGGGGGGACACTGAAGCTTTCTTT